These 14 T cell receptor beta chains originate from one sample sequenced in a study of molecular identifiers for immune sequencing clone quantification. MiXCR, run by TCRdb on the PCR reads, gives a single entry per CDR3 protein. Found here are under 65,000 distinct CDR3 sequences, less than 25% of them singletons; the top ten hold about 2%. Sequencing was carried out using naive CD8+ T cells from blood, with Jurkat cell RNA spiked in. As for subset: FACS-sorted CD8+CD4-CCR7+CD45RA+ naive T cells. These receptors came from a human donor in good health. Some libraries in this study had Jurkat cell RNA spiked in.

This clonotype was seen repeatedly, ten times or more. The chain employs TRBV20-1 and TRBJ2-2; D not certain. V shed 3 bases and J shed 3 bases, with 5 bases lying between them. The CDR3 contains 12 residues. Germline CDR1 DFQATT, CDR2 SNEGSKA (reference sequence). The CDR3 region is CSARHYTGELFF. CDR3 DNA sequence: TGCAGTGCTAGGCATTACACCGGGGAGCTGTTTTTT.

The chain has TRBV7-9 and TRBJ2-7; D call uncertain. Looked up from germline, CDR1 is SEHNR and CDR2 is FQNEAQ (reference sequence). Trimming took off 5 bases at V and 4 bases at J, with 12 bases between the two ends. The CDR3 is 13 amino acids. Here the CDR3 reads CASSPAITYEQYF. The CDR3 nucleotides are TGTGCCAGCAGCCCGGCGATAACGTACGAGCAGTACTTC.

About this clonotype itself: This could be a read error, since a much larger clone is one nucleotide away. The genes are TRBV21-1 and TRBJ2-2; whether TRBD2, the table's D call, matches the DNA was not checked. TRBV21-1 is a pseudogene. The CDR3 contains 15 residues. This CDR3 reads CASRMTEDFTGEPFF. The CDR3 DNA sequence: TGTGCCAGCAGAATGACGGAGGATTTCACCGGGGAGCCGTTTTTT.

This clonotype was detected ten times or more. The chain recombines TRBV5-1 with TRBJ2-3; 13 nucleotides align to TRBD2. The CDR3 consists of 16 residues. Trimming removed 4 bases from V and 2 bases from J; junction bases left unmatched: 4. Germline-derived CDR1 and CDR2 are SGHRS and YFSETQ. The CDR3 loop is CASSPGLAGFTDTQYF. The CDR3 nucleotides are TGCGCCAGCAGCCCGGGACTAGCGGGATTCACAGATACGCAGTATTTT.

Ten or more counts support this clonotype. The chain joins TRBV14 to TRBJ2-7; 12 bases agree with TRBD2. V lost 1 base, J lost 4 bases, and 5 bases stayed unmatched. In germline, CDR1 is SGHDN, CDR2 FVKESK. This CDR3 is 16 amino acids long. The CDR3 bases are TGTGCCAGCAGCCAAGGAAACCTAGCGGGAGGGTACGAGCAGTACTTC. Amino acids: CASSQGNLAGGYEQYF.

This clonotype was detected only a few times. The chain is built from TRBV27 and TRBJ2-2; 13 bases map to TRBD2. The CDR3 is made up of 16 amino acids. Germline trimming cut 6 bases from V and 3 bases from J; bases unmatched to any gene: 4. Germline V gene data show CDR1 as MNHEY and CDR2 as SMNVEV (reference sequence). The DNA for the CDR3 is TGTGCCAGCAGAACTGGACTAGCGGGAGACACCGGGGAGCTGTTTTTT. Translation: CASRTGLAGDTGELFF.

This clonotype was counted many times. The V and J genes are TRBV27 and TRBJ1-4; 7 nucleotides agree with TRBD1. This CDR3 is 16 amino acids long. Germline values: CDR1 MNHEY, CDR2 SMNVEV (reference sequence). V shed 6 bases and J 2 bases; nucleotides not matched to a gene: 9. In DNA form, the CDR3 reads TGTGCCAGCAGGGGACCTCCGGGACAGACTAATGAAAAACTGTTTTTT. Protein sequence: CASRGPPGQTNEKLFF. Drawing the rest from reference TRBV27 and TRBJ1-4, the complete variable domain is EAQVTQNPRYLITVTGKKLTVTCSQNMNHEYMSWYRQDPGLGLRQIYYSMNVEVTDKGDVPEGYKVSRKEKRNFPLILESPSPNQTSLYFCASRGPPGQTNEKLFFGSGTQLSVL.

This clonotype was counted a single time. A read error may account for a junction end that differs from germline. The CDR3 DNA is TGTGCCCGCAGTTACTCTGGTTTCGATCCGCCGTATTTT. Its protein is CARSYSGFDPPYF. V is TRBV6-2 or TRBV6-3 and J is TRBJ2-3; D is unclear. There are 13 residues in the CDR3. Germline V gene data show CDR1 as MNHEY and CDR2 as SVGEGT.

This clonotype has ten or more counts. The chain carries TRBV7-2 and TRBJ2-3; D call uncertain. Germline lookup yields CDR1 SGHTA and CDR2 FQGNSA. V was pared by 2 bases and J by 4 bases, with 10 bases between. CDR3 length: 14 residues. The CDR3 loop is CASSLFPLADTQYF. In nucleotides, the CDR3 is TGTGCCAGCAGCTTATTTCCCCTGGCAGATACGCAGTATTTT.

To note about this clonotype: One base away lies a much larger clone, so this may be a sequencing read error. The rearrangement joins TRBV2 to TRBJ2-3; no reliable D call. From germline, CDR1 is SNHLY and CDR2 FYNNEI. The CDR3 spans 17 residues. V was trimmed by 4 bases and J by 3 bases, leaving 20 bases between them. CDR3: CASSALAFSENTDTQYF. Written as DNA, the CDR3 is TGTGCCAGCAGTGCGTTAGCATTCTCAGAAAATACAGATACGCAGTATTTT.

For the CDR3, the DNA is TGTGCCAGCACTCAATACACTGCAACTAATGAAAAACTGTTTTTT. It is translated as CASTQYTATNEKLFF. The genes are TRBV2 and TRBJ1-4; unclear D gene. The V end lost 7 bases, the J end lost 0 bases, and 12 bases lay between the germline ends. CDR1 and CDR2 (germline): SNHLY, FYNNEI. The CDR3 is 15 amino acids.

This clonotype has only a few counts. The rearrangement links TRBV18 to TRBJ2-5, with D possibly called TRBD1 or TRBD2 (5 bases each). V was trimmed by 3 bases and J by 0 bases, leaving 17 bases between them. This CDR3 is built from 17 residues. Germline loops: CDR1 KGHSH, CDR2 LQKENI. Here the CDR3 DNA reads TGTGCCAGCTCACCCAAACCGGGGCGAGCGAACCAAGAGACCCAGTACTTC. Amino acid sequence: CASSPKPGRANQETQYF.

This clonotype occurred many times. This chain connects TRBV14 to TRBJ2-7, with D perhaps TRBD2 (6 bases). There are 13 residues in the CDR3. V gave up 1 base and J gave up 7 bases, with 11 bases separating them. Germline loops: CDR1 SGHDN, CDR2 FVKESK. The CDR3 reads CASSQVLSGEQYF. The CDR3 nucleotides read TGTGCCAGCAGCCAAGTTCTCAGCGGGGAGCAGTACTTC.

The sample holds many counts of this clonotype. The rearrangement links TRBV29-1 to TRBJ2-7; 10 bases match TRBD1. The germline V gene has CDR1 SQVTM and CDR2 ANQGSEA. The junction had 10 bases not matched to a gene; V was cut back by 7 bases and J by 7 bases. This CDR3 is 13 amino acids long. CDR3 loop: CSASGTGVGEQYF. The CDR3 DNA sequence: TGCAGCGCGTCCGGGACAGGGGTCGGGGAGCAGTACTTC.